These 3 T cell receptor beta chains originate from one sample sequenced in a study of post-analysis software for immune sequencing data. Study conclusions and caveats: Patients showed TRBV5-6, TRBV5-1 and TRBV20-1 among five TRBV segments more frequent than in controls.

Their cognate antigens are unknown. The TCR beta cDNA libraries contained unique molecular identifiers. TCRdb used MiXCR to reprocess the PCR reads, holding one entry per CDR3 protein. The sample carries about 180,000 distinct CDR3 sequences, approximately 28% recorded once. What was sequenced was blood. These receptors were collected from a girl aged 10 to 17 with multiple sclerosis.

Only a few counts were recorded for this clonotype. The chain has TRBV7-8 and TRBJ2-3; D possibly corresponds to TRBD2 (5 bases). The CDR3 consists of 18 residues. Germline CDR1 reads SGHVS; CDR2 reads FQNEAQ. Trimming took off 1 base at V and 0 bases at J, with 17 bases between the two ends. The CDR3 region is CASSLEPSGVYSTDTQYF. The DNA of the CDR3 is TGTGCCAGCAGCTTAGAACCTTCCGGGGTCTACAGCACAGATACGCAGTATTTT.

In its sample, this clonotype was seen many times. The rearrangement links TRBV20-1 to TRBJ2-3, with 12 bases identical to TRBD2. Germline lookup yields CDR1 DFQATT and CDR2 SNEGSKA (reference sequence). CDR3 length: 16 amino acids. V lost 0 bases to trimming and J lost 7 bases; unmatched junction nucleotides: 8. Written as DNA, the CDR3 is TGCAGTGCTAGAGACGAAGGACTAGCGGGAATTAATACGCAGTATTTT. Protein product: CSARDEGLAGINTQYF.

This clonotype was counted a few times. The rearrangement links TRBV7-3 to TRBJ1-1; possible D gene TRBD1, 5 bases. The CDR3 length is 14 residues. Germline lookup yields CDR1 SGHTA and CDR2 FQGTGA. V was cut by 4 bases and J by 5 bases, with 14 bases left in between. The CDR3 DNA reads TGTGCCAGCAGCTCCGACAGTTTGGGGACTGAAGCTTTCTTT. Its translation is CASSSDSLGTEAFF. The whole variable domain, remainder taken from reference TRBV7-3 and TRBJ1-1, is GAGVSQTPSNKVTEKGKYVELRCDPISGHTALYWYRQSLGQGPEFLIYFQGTGAADDSGLPNDRFFAVRPEGSVSTLKIQRTERGDSAVYLCASSSDSLGTEAFFGQGTRLTVV.